A selection of T cell receptor beta chains follows, all from one sample in a study of cytomegalovirus exposure and HLA in healthy donors. This table comes from immunoSEQ multiplex PCR, and its TCRdb copy is limited to in-frame clones, with some not included. The sample has 200,000 to 250,000 clones; about 83% are singletons. The sample consisted of PBMCs. The source is a human donor in good health. Both conserved end residues are part of each CDR3. A D gene is named only where the DNA matches it firmly. Expanded clones get a size class; other rows say once, few or many, or leave the size out.

D: TRBD2; V: TRBV10-3; size: NA; J: TRBJ2-7; DNA: TGTGCCATCAGTGACACTAGCGGGAGTAACGACGAGCAGTACTTC; CDR3: CAISDTSGSNDEQYF
D: TRBD1; V: TRBV7-9; size: NA; J: TRBJ2-2; DNA: TGTGCCAGCAGCGGAAGGGACAGGGTAAACACCGGGGAGCTGTTTTTT; CDR3: CASSGRDRVNTGELFF
D: TRBD1; V: TRBV6-4; size: once; J: TRBJ2-2; DNA: TGTGCCAGCAGTGCAACAGGGGTCGGGGAGCTGTTTTTT; CDR3: CASSATGVGELFF
D: NA; V: TRBV11-2; size: NA; J: TRBJ2-2; DNA: TGTGCCAGCAGACCACAAGTTGATAGGGGGAGTTCGGGCGGGGAGCTGTTTTTT; CDR3: CASRPQVDRGSSGGELFF
D: NA; V: TRBV7-9; size: NA; J: TRBJ2-7; DNA: TGTGCCAGCAGCTCCTCTGTGGGGCGCCGCTTGCAGTACTTC; CDR3: CASSSSVGRRLQYF
D: TRBD2; V: TRBV7-2; size: NA; J: TRBJ2-7; DNA: TGTGCCAGCAGCCGCCAGGGACTAGCGGGAGTGGGCGAGCAGTACTTC; CDR3: CASSRQGLAGVGEQYF
D: TRBD2; V: TRBV28; size: NA; J: TRBJ2-5; DNA: TGTGCCAGCAGTAGGGGGGCAGCGGGAGGGACCCAGTACTTC; CDR3: CASSRGAAGGTQYF
D: NA; V: TRBV6-1; size: few; J: TRBJ1-4; DNA: TGTGCCAGCAGTGAAAGGGTATCAGCGGCTAATGAAAAACTGTTTTTT; CDR3: CASSERVSAANEKLFF
D: NA; V: TRBV7-2; size: NA; J: TRBJ2-1; DNA: TGTGCCAGCAGTCTTAGCGTCCTCTCCTACAATGAGCAGTTCTTC; CDR3: CASSLSVLSYNEQFF
D: TRBD2; V: TRBV10-2; size: NA; J: TRBJ2-1; DNA: TGCGCCAGCAGTGAGCGGGTAGCGGGAGACCAGTTCTTC; CDR3: CASSERVAGDQFF
D: NA; V: TRBV19; size: NA; J: TRBJ2-7; DNA: TGTGCCAGTAGGAAAACAGGGTACGGCTACGAGCAGTACTTC; CDR3: CASRKTGYGYEQYF
D: TRBD1; V: TRBV19; size: NA; J: TRBJ2-7; DNA: TGTGCCAGTAGTATAGCACAGGGGAGCTCCTACGAGCAGTACTTC; CDR3: CASSIAQGSSYEQYF
D: NA; V: TRBV9; size: NA; J: TRBJ1-1; DNA: TGTGCCAGCAGCCGGGGGGGTGCGAGCACTGAAGCTTTCTTT; CDR3: CASSRGGASTEAFF
D: NA; V: TRBV10-3; size: few; J: TRBJ1-1; DNA: TGTGCCATCAGTGAGTCGAGGAAGGGACAAATGAACACTGAAGCTTTCTTT; CDR3: CAISESRKGQMNTEAFF
D: TRBD1; V: TRBV7-6; size: NA; J: TRBJ2-5; DNA: TGTGCCAGCAGCCCCGGGACAGGCGGGGAGACCCAGTACTTC; CDR3: CASSPGTGGETQYF
D: NA; V: TRBV29-1; size: NA; J: TRBJ2-3; DNA: TGCAGCGTTGAAGATCGGACAGATACGCAGTATTTT; CDR3: CSVEDRTDTQYF